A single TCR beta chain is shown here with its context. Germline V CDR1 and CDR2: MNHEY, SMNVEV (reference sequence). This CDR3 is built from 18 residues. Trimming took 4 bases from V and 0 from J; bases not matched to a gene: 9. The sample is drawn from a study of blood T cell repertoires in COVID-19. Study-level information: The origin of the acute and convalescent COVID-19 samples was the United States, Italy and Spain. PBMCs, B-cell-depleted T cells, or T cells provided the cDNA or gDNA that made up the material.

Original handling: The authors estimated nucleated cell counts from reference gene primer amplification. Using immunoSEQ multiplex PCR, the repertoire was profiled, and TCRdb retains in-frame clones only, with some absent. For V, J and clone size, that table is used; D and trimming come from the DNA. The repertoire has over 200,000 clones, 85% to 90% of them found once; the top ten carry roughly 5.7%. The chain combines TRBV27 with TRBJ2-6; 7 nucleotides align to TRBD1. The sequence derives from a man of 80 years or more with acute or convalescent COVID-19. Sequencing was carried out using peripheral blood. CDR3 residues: CASSSQTGYYSGANVLTF. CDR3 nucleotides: TGTGCCAGCAGTTCTCAGACAGGGTATTACTCTGGGGCCAACGTCCTGACTTTC.